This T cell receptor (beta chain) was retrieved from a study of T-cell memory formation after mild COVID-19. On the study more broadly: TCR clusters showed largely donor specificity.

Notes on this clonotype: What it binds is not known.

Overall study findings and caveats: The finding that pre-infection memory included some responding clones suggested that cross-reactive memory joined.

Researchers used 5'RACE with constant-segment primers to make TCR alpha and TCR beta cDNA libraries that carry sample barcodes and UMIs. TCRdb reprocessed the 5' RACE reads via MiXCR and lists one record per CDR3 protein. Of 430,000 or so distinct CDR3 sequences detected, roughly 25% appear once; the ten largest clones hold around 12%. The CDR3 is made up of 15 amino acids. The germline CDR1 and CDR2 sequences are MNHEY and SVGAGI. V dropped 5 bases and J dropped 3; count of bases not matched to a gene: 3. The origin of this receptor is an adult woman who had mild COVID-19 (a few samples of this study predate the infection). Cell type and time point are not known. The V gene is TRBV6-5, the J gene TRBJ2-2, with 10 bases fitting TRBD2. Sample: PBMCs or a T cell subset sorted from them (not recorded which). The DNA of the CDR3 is TGTGCCAGCAGTCTAGCGGGGGTGTACACCGGGGAGCTGTTTTTT. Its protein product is CASSLAGVYTGELFF.